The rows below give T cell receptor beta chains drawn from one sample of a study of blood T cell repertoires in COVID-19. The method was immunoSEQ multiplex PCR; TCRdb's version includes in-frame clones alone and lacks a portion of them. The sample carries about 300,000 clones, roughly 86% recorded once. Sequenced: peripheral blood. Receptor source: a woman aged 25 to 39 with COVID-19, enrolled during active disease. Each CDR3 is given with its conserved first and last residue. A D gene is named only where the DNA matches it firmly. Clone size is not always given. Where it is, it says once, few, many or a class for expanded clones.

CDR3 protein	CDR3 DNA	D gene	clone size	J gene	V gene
CASGGAGDTQYF	TGTGCCAGCGGGGGGGCCGGGGATACGCAGTATTTT	-	-	TRBJ2-3	TRBV3-1/TRBV3-2
CASRPNRDRTYEQYF	TGTGCCAGCAGACCTAACCGGGACAGAACCTACGAGCAGTACTTC	TRBD1	-	TRBJ2-7	TRBV2
CASSKWTEGNTIYF	TGTGCCAGCAGCAAATGGACAGAAGGAAACACCATATATTTT	-	-	TRBJ1-3	TRBV28
CAWTGADTQYF	TGCGCCTGGACTGGGGCGGATACGCAGTATTTT	-	-	TRBJ2-3	TRBV30
CASRTGDFPVYEQYF	TGCGCCAGCCGAACTGGGGACTTCCCAGTCTACGAGCAGTACTTC	-	once	TRBJ2-7	TRBV5-1
CASSLAPGGGYTEAFF	TGTGCCAGCAGCTTAGCGCCCGGGGGGGGGTACACTGAAGCTTTCTTT	-	-	TRBJ1-1	TRBV7-6
CASSTRQGVSGELFF	TGTGCCAGCAGTACCAGACAGGGGGTCTCCGGGGAGCTGTTTTTT	TRBD1	-	TRBJ2-2	TRBV6-5
CASSEFRTGGYTF	TGTGCCAGCAGTGAATTCCGGACAGGTGGCTACACCTTC	TRBD1	-	TRBJ1-2	TRBV25-1
CASSLGRGAGQETQYF	TGTGCCAGCAGCTTAGGTCGGGGGGCGGGACAAGAGACCCAGTACTTC	-	-	TRBJ2-5	TRBV7-8
CASSQTQGLSPLHF	TGTGCCAGCAGCCAAACTCAGGGGCTTTCACCCCTCCACTTT	-	-	TRBJ1-6	TRBV14
CASSLRDRQEKLFF	TGTGCCAGCAGTTTACGGGACAGACAAGAAAAACTGTTTTTT	TRBD1	-	TRBJ1-4	TRBV2
CASSRYQGQQYF	TGTGCCAGCAGTCGCTACCAGGGTCAGCAGTACTTC	-	-	TRBJ2-7	TRBV27
CASSLFPGLNTEAFF	TGCGCCAGCAGCTTGTTTCCAGGCTTGAACACTGAAGCTTTCTTT	-	-	TRBJ1-1	TRBV5-1
CASSDTRLAGGTQYF	TGTGCCAGCAGCGACACCCGACTAGCTGGCGGGACCCAGTACTTC	TRBD2	-	TRBJ2-5	TRBV11-1
CASSLPTGENTDTQYF	TGTGCCAGCAGCCTCCCGACAGGGGAAAACACAGATACGCAGTATTTT	TRBD1	-	TRBJ2-3	TRBV7-8
CASSHGTGYGYTF	TGTGCCAGCAGCCACGGGACAGGCTATGGCTACACCTTC	TRBD1	-	TRBJ1-2	TRBV3-1/TRBV3-2
CASRGDRGSPQHF	TGTGCCAGCAGAGGGGACAGGGGGTCACCCCAGCATTTT	TRBD1	-	TRBJ1-5	TRBV6-5
CASSAPGQITGRAFF	TGTGCCAGTAGTGCGCCGGGACAGATAACCGGAAGGGCTTTCTTT	TRBD1	-	TRBJ1-1	TRBV19
CASSDHQGLLNEQFF	TGTGCCAGCAGCGACCACCAGGGACTCCTCAATGAGCAGTTCTTC	-	-	TRBJ2-1	TRBV28
CASIPRGDYGQYF	TGTGCCAGCATTCCTCGGGGGGATTATGGCCAGTACTTC	TRBD2	-	TRBJ2-5	TRBV6-5
CASSRGQGARQPQHF	TGTGCCAGCTCACGTGGACAGGGGGCAAGACAGCCCCAGCATTTT	TRBD1	-	TRBJ1-5	TRBV18
CASSSSRYNEQFF	TGTGCCAGCAGTTCCTCACGGTACAATGAGCAGTTCTTC	-	-	TRBJ2-1	TRBV27
CASSDRGTQYF	TGTGCCAGCTCAGATAGGGGGACCCAGTACTTC	-	-	TRBJ2-5	TRBV18
CASSFVLRGLRTLHF	TGTGCCAGCAGCTTCGTCCTTAGGGGACTGAGGACCCTCCACTTT	-	-	TRBJ1-6	TRBV7-2
CASSLQGFQETQYF	TGTGCCAGCAGCTTACAGGGATTCCAAGAGACCCAGTACTTC	-	-	TRBJ2-5	TRBV7-2
CATSEQTVNQPQHF	TGTGCCACCAGTGAGCAGACAGTCAATCAGCCCCAGCATTTT	-	-	TRBJ1-5	TRBV24-1
CASSEGQGFGQPQHF	TGTGCCAGCAGTGAGGGACAGGGGTTCGGGCAGCCCCAGCATTTT	TRBD1	-	TRBJ1-5	TRBV2
CASSEGPGRVWTEAFF	TGTGCCAGCAGTGAAGGGCCGGGGAGGGTTTGGACTGAAGCTTTCTTT	-	-	TRBJ1-1	TRBV2
CASRKHPPGDSYEQYF	TGTGCCAGCCGAAAACACCCTCCGGGAGACTCCTACGAGCAGTACTTC	-	-	TRBJ2-7	TRBV27
CASSSGLAGVFQETQYF	TGTGCCAGCAGCTCCGGACTAGCGGGGGTCTTCCAAGAGACCCAGTACTTC	TRBD2	once	TRBJ2-5	TRBV7-2
CASKARRRREYYGYTF	TGTGCCAGCAAGGCGAGAAGGAGGAGGGAGTACTATGGCTACACCTTC	-	-	TRBJ1-2	TRBV28
CASSLVFPRTGDPFSEQYF	TGTGCCAGCAGCTTAGTCTTCCCCCGGACAGGGGATCCCTTTTCCGAGCAGTACTTC	TRBD1	-	TRBJ2-7	TRBV11-2